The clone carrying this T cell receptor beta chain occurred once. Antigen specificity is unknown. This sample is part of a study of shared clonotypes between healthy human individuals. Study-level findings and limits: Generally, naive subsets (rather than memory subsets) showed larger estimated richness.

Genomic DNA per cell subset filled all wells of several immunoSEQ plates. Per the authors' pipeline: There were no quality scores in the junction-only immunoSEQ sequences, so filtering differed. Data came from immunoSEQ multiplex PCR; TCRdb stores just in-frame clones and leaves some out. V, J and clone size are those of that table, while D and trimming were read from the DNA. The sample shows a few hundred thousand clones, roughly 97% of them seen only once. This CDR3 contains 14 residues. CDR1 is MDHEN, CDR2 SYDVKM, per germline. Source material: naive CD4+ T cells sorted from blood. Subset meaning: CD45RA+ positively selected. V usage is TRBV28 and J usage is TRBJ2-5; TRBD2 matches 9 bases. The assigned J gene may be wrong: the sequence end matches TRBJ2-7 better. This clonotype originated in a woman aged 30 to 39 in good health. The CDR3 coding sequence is TGTGCCAGCAGTCCTAGCGGGATAAACTACGAGCAGTACTTC. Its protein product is CASSPSGINYEQYF.